These T cell receptor beta chains were read from a single sample in a study of tumor and adjacent non-tumor tissue in lung cancer. TCRdb itself ran the multiplex PCR reads through MiXCR, one entry per CDR3 protein. The table includes 50,000 to 60,000 distinct CDR3 sequences, 60% to 80% detected once. The specimen sequenced was distant non-tumor lung tissue. The receptors were gathered from a woman aged 55-75 years with non-small cell lung cancer. Both conserved end residues are part of each CDR3. Fields, in order: clone size, V gene, D gene, J gene, CDR3 DNA, CDR3 protein. D genes are given only for firm matches. Size tells how often a clone was seen (once, few, many) or the class of an expanded clone, and some rows leave it out.

-	TRBV5-6	-	TRBJ1-2	TGTGCCAGCAGCTTGGGGGATGGCCACACCTTC	CASSLGDGHTF
few	TRBV7-2	TRBD2	TRBJ2-1	TGTGCCAGCAGCTCGAGGGGACTAGCGGGAGGGAATGAGCAGTTCTTC	CASSSRGLAGGNEQFF
-	TRBV29-1	-	TRBJ1-2	TGCAGCACCGAAGACTATGGCTACATCTTC	CSTEDYGYIF
many	TRBV5-3	-	TRBJ2-7	TGTGCCAGAAGCCCTTGTCGGGACGGACCCTACGAGCAGTACTTC	CARSPCRDGPYEQYF
-	TRBV12-3/TRBV12-4	TRBD2	TRBJ2-7	TGTGCCAGCAGTTTTAGTCGGACTAGCCCAAGTTACGAGCAGTACTTC	CASSFSRTSPSYEQYF
-	TRBV4-3	-	TRBJ2-6	TGCGGCAGCAGCCATCTACAGGGTGAAGAGGCCAACGTCCTGACTTTC	CGSSHLQGEEANVLTF
-	TRBV2	-	TRBJ2-7	TGTGCCAGCCTCATCGAGGGGACGGTGAACGAGCAGTACTTC	CASLIEGTVNEQYF
once	TRBV6-5	-	TRBJ2-1	TGTGCCAGGAATTACTTCGGGCAGAACAATGAGCAGTTCTTC	CARNYFGQNNEQFF
few	TRBV6-5	-	TRBJ2-5	TGTGCCAGCAGTGCCCAGGGACTGGAGGAGACCCAGTACTTC	CASSAQGLEETQYF
-	TRBV11-3	-	TRBJ2-7	TGTGCCGGCATCTTAGATACAGGAACCTACGAGCAGTACTTC	CAGILDTGTYEQYF
-	TRBV28	-	TRBJ2-6	TGTGCCACCGGAAGGGGGCTAGGGGGGGCCAACATCCTGACTTTC	CATGRGLGGANILTF
-	TRBV6-6	-	TRBJ1-1	TGTGGCAGCAGAGCGATAGAAAGAGCTTTCTTT	CGSRAIERAFF
-	TRBV6-2/TRBV6-3	-	TRBJ1-2	TGTGCCAGCAGTTACTCACCTGACGGGCCCTATGGCTACATCTTC	CASSYSPDGPYGYIF
-	TRBV6-1	-	TRBJ2-7	TGTGCCAGCAGTGACCCTCGACAGGTTTGGTACGTGCAGTACTTC	CASSDPRQVWYVQYF
once	TRBV6-2/TRBV6-3	-	TRBJ2-1	TGTGCCAGCTGGCCCGGGGGAGCCTCCTACAATGGGCAGTTCTTC	CASWPGGASYNGQFF
-	TRBV6-2/TRBV6-3	-	TRBJ2-1	TGTGCCTGGAGTTACTCGGATGAGCAGTTCTTC	CAWSYSDEQFF
-	TRBV10-3	-	TRBJ2-1	TGTGCCATCAATGAGTCAAGACGGGTAGGGAGAGGGGACAATGAGCAGTTCTTC	CAINESRRVGRGDNEQFF
-	TRBV4-3	TRBD2	TRBJ2-3	TGCGCCAGCAGCCAAAGGACTAGCGGGGTAGATACGCAATATTTT	CASSQRTSGVDTQYF
-	TRBV4-3	-	TRBJ2-3	TGCGCCAGCAACCAAGAAGGGAGAAGCACAGATACACAGTATTTT	CASNQEGRSTDTQYF
-	TRBV11-3	TRBD2	TRBJ2-1	TGTGCCAGCGGCCTAGCGGGAGATTTGGCGAATGAGCAGTTCTTC	CASGLAGDLANEQFF
-	TRBV12-3/TRBV12-4	-	TRBJ1-2	TGTGCCAGCAGTTTCTCCCCAGAGGGGGTATGGGGCCACACCTTC	CASSFSPEGVWGHTF
-	TRBV29-1	-	TRBJ2-2	TGCAGCGTTGGGCTAGCGTCTACAGGGGAGCTGTCTTTT	CSVGLASTGELSF
many	TRBV28	TRBD1	TRBJ2-7	TGTGCCAGCAGTTTCATTGGGACAGGGGGCTACGAGCAGTACTTC	CASSFIGTGGYEQYF
-	TRBV6-5	-	TRBJ1-3	TGTGCGAGCGGTTCCTTGGGGGTAGACTCTGGAAACACCATATATTTT	CASGSLGVDSGNTIYF
-	TRBV6-2/TRBV6-3	-	TRBJ2-3	TGTGTCAGCAGTTGCGGAGCTAGCACAGATACGCAGTATTTT	CVSSCGASTDTQYF
-	TRBV20-1	-	TRBJ2-7	TGCAGTTCTAGACATTCTTTGCGGAGGAGGAGGTACGAGCAGTACTTC	CSSRHSLRRRRYEQYF
-	TRBV12-3/TRBV12-4	-	TRBJ2-2	TGTGCCAGAAGACGCCAGGAAACCGGGGAGCTGTTTTTC	CARRRQETGELFF
-	TRBV6-2/TRBV6-3	-	TRBJ1-1	TGTGCCATCAGCCCAGTCTTGGAGGGGAACACTGAAGCCTCCTTT	CAISPVLEGNTEASF
few	TRBV29-1	-	TRBJ2-1	TGCAGCGTTGAAAATAGAGGTGAGTGGTTCTTC	CSVENRGEWFF
few	TRBV6-6	-	TRBJ1-1	TGTACCAGCAGTTACCCGGACGGCACTGAAGCCTTCTTT	CTSSYPDGTEAFF
-	TRBV11-2	-	TRBJ2-1	TGTGCCAGCAGGCCTACGGCAGTGGGGGATGAGCAGTTCTTC	CASRPTAVGDEQFF
-	TRBV7-3	-	TRBJ1-2	TGTGCCAGCAGCTTTACAGGGAGCAAGTATGGCTACACCTTC	CASSFTGSKYGYTF
-	TRBV4-3	-	TRBJ1-5	TGCTCCAGCAGCCAGGATGACGGCGGCTATCAGCCCCAGCATTTT	CSSSQDDGGYQPQHF
many	TRBV28	-	TRBJ2-7	TGTGCCAGCAGTTTGACAGGCAGTCGTTTAAACGAGCAGTACTTC	CASSLTGSRLNEQYF
many	TRBV7-8	-	TRBJ2-1	TGTGCCAGCAGCCCCAAACCAGCCCAAGCCCGCGATGAGCAGTTCTTC	CASSPKPAQARDEQFF
-	TRBV7-8	-	TRBJ1-5	TGTGCCAGCAGCGAACAAGGGGATCAGCCACATCATTTT	CASSEQGDQPHHF
medium-sized	TRBV4-1	TRBD1	TRBJ1-5	TGCGCCAGCAGGTACTCCGTCGGGACAGAAAATCAGCCCCAGCATTTT	CASRYSVGTENQPQHF
-	TRBV4-3	-	TRBJ2-4	TGCGCCAGCTGCCAATATCAGAGGGGCCAAACCTCAGCCAAAAACATTCAGTACTTC	CASCQYQRGQTSAKNIQYF
few	TRBV6-1	-	TRBJ1-3	TGTGCCAGCACTGTAACGGGGAGTCGTGGAAACACCTTATATTTT	CASTVTGSRGNTLYF
-	TRBV28	-	TRBJ2-5	TGTGCCAGCCGTTTGCACAAGGGGGAGATCCAGTACTTC	CASRLHKGEIQYF
-	TRBV5-4	-	TRBJ2-5	TGTGTCAGCAGCTCCACAGAGACCCAGTACTTC	CVSSSTETQYF
-	TRBV6-6	TRBD1	TRBJ2-2	TGTGCCAGCGGTGACAGGGGGGCCGGGGACCTGTTTTTT	CASGDRGAGDLFF
-	TRBV11-1	-	TRBJ2-7	TGTGCTAGTAGCTTGCGGCAGGTGACTTCTTACGAGCAGTACTTC	CASSLRQVTSYEQYF
-	TRBV6-2/TRBV6-3	-	TRBJ1-5	TGTGCCAGCAGGGGTGGGGAAAAGGAGCAACCCCAGCATTTT	CASRGGEKEQPQHF
few	TRBV11-2	-	TRBJ2-2	TGTGCCAGCGGCTTAGGCAGGGGATACACCGGGGAGCTGTTTTTC	CASGLGRGYTGELFF
once	TRBV5-1	TRBD1	TRBJ1-1	TGCGCCAGCAGCAATGGACAGGGAGGTAACACTGAAGCTTTCTTT	CASSNGQGGNTEAFF
-	TRBV4-3	TRBD1	TRBJ2-3	TGCGCCAGCAGCGTGGACAGGGGGCGCACAGATACGCAGTATTTT	CASSVDRGRTDTQYF
-	TRBV7-8	-	TRBJ1-5	TGTGCCAGCAGCATATCGTCCGGAACACAGCCCCCGCAATTT	CASSISSGTQPPQF
medium-sized	TRBV11-2	TRBD1	TRBJ2-4	TGTGCCAGCAGCCCCACCGGGACAGAAAACATTCAGTACTTC	CASSPTGTENIQYF